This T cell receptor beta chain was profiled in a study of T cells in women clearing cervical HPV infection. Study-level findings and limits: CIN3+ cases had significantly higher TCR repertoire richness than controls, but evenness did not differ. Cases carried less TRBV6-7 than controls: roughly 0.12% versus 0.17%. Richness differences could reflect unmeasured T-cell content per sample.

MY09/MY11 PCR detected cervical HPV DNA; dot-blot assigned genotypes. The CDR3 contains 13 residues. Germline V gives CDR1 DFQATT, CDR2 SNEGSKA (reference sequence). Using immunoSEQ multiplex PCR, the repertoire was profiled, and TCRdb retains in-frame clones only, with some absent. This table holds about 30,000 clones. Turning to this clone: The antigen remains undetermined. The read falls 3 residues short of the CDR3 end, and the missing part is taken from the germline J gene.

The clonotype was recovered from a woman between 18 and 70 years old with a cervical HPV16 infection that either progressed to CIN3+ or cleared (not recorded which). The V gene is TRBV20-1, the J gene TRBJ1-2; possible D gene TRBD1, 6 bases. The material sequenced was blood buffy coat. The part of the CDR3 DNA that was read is TGCAGTGCTAGAGTTAGGGGGGGGTACGGC. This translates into CSARVRGGYG. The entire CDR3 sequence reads CSARVRGGYGYTF.